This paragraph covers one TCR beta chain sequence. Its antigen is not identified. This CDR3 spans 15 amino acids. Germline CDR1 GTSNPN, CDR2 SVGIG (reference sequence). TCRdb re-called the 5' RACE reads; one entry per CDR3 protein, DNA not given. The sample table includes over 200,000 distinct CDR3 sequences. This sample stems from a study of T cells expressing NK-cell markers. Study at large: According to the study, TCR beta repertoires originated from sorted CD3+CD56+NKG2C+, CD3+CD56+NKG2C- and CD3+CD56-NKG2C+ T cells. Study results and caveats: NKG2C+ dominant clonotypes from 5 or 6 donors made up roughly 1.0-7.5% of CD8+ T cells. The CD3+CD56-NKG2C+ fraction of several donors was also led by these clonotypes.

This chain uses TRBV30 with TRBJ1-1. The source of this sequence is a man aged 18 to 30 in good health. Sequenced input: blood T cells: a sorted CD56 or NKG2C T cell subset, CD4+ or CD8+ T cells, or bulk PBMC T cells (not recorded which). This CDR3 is CAWSKGRARDTEAFF. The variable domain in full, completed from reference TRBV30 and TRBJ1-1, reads SQTIHQWPATLVQPVGSPLSLECTVEGTSNPNLYWYRQAAGRGLQLLFYSVGIGQISSEVPQNLSASRPQDRQFILSSKKLLLSDSGFYLCAWSKGRARDTEAFFGQGTRLTVV.